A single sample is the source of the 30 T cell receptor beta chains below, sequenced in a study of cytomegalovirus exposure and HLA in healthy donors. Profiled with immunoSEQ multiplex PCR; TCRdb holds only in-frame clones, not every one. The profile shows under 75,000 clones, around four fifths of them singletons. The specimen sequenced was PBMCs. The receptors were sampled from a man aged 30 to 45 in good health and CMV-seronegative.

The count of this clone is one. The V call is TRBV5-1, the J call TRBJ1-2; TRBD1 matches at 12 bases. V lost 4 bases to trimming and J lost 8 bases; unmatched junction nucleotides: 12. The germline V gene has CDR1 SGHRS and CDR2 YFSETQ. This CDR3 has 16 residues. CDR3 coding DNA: TGCGCCAGCAGCGACCCGGGACAGGGGGCGTTTATCGGCTACACCTTC. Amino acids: CASSDPGQGAFIGYTF.

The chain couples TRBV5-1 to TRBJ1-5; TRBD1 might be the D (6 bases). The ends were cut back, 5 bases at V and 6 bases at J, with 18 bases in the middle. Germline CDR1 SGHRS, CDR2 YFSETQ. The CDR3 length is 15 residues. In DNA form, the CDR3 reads TGCGCCAGCAGTCTGAGGGGGACCCCGGGTCAGCCCCAGCATTTT. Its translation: CASSLRGTPGQPQHF.

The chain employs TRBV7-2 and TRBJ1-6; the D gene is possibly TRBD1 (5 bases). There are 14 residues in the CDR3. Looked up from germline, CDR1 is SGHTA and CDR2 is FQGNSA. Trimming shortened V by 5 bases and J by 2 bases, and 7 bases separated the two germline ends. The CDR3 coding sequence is TGTGCCAGCAGCCGGGGGACCTATAATTCACCCCTCCACTTT. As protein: CASSRGTYNSPLHF.

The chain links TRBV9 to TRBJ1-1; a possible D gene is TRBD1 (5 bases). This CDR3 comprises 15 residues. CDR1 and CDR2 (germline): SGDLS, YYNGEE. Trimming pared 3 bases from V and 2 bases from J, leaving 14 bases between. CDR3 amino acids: CASSARDWLNTEAFF. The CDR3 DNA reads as TGTGCCAGCAGCGCCCGGGACTGGTTAAACACTGAAGCTTTCTTT.

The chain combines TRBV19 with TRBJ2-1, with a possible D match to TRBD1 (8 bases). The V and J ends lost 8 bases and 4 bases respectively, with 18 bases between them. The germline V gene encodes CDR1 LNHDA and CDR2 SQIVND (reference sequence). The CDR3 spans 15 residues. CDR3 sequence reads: CASSVTGGAYNEQFF. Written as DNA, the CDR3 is TGTGCCAGTTCCGTTACAGGGGGGGCGTACAATGAGCAGTTCTTC.

This CDR3 reads CASSFARDSYEQYV. CDR3 in DNA: TGTGCCAGCAGCTTCGCCAGGGATTCTTACGAGCAGTACGTC. The chain uses TRBV5-4 and TRBJ2-7; possibly TRBD1 for D (5 bases). Germline V CDR1 and CDR2: SGHNT, YYREEE (reference sequence). The V end lost 2 bases, the J end lost 4 bases, and 13 bases lay between the germline ends. This CDR3 is built from 14 residues.

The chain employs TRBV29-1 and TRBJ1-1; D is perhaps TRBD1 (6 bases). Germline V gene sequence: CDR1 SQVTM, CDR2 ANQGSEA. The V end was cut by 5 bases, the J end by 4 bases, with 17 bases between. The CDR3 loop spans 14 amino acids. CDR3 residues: CSVHSLAGATEAFF. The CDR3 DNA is TGCAGCGTTCATAGCCTGGCAGGGGCCACTGAAGCTTTCTTT.

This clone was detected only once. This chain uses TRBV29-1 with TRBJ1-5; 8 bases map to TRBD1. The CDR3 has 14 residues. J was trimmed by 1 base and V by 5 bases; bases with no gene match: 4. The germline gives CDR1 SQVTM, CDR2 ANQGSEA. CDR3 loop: CSVKRTGSNQPQHF. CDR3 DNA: TGCAGCGTTAAAAGGACAGGGAGCAATCAGCCCCAGCATTTT.

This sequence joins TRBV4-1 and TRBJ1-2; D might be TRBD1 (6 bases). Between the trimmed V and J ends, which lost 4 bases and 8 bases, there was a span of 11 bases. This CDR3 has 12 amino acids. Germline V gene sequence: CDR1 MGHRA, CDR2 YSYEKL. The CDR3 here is CASSRAGVGYTF. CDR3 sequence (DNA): TGCGCCAGCAGCCGAGCAGGGGTCGGCTACACCTTC.

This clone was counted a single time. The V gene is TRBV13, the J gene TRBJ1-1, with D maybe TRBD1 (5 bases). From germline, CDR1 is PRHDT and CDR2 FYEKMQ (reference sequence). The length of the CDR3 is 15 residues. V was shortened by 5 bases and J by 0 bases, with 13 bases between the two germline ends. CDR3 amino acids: CASSAVTEMNTEAFF. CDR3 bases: TGTGCCAGCAGCGCCGTGACAGAGATGAACACTGAAGCTTTCTTT.

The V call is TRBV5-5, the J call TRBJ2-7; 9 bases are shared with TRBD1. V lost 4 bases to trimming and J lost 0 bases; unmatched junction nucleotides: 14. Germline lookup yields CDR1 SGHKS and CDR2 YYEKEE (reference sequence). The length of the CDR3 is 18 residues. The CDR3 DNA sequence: TGTGCCAGCAGCCAGCACCTGGTACGGGACAGGGCCTCCTACGAGCAGTACGTC. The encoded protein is CASSQHLVRDRASYEQYV.

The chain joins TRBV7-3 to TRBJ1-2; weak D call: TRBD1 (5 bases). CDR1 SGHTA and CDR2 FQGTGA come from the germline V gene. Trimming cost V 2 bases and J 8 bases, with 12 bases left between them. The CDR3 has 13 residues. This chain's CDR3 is CASSLQGRYGYTF. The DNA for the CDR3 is TGTGCCAGCAGCTTACAGGGCCGGTACGGCTACACCTTC.

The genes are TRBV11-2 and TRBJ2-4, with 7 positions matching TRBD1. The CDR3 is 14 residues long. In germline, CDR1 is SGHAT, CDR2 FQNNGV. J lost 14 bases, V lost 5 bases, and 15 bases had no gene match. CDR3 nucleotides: TGTGCCAGCAGCCCCGCCGGGACAGCGAGCGCAAAGTACTTC. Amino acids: CASSPAGTASAKYF.

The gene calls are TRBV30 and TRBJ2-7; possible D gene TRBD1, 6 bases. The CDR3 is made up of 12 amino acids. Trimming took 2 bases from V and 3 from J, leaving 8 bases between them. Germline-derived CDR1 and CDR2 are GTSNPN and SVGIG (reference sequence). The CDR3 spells CAWSTGYYEQYV. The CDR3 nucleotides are TGTGCCTGGAGTACAGGGTACTACGAGCAGTACGTC.

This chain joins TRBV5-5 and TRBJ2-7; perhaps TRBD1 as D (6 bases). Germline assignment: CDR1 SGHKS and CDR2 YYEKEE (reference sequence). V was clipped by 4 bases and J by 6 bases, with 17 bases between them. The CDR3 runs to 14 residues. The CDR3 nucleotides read TGTGCCAGCAGCCCGTACCAGGGGCCGGGCGAGCAGTACTTC. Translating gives CASSPYQGPGEQYF. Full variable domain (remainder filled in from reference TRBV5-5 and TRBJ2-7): DAGVTQSPTHLIKTRGQQVTLRCSPISGHKSVSWYQQVLGQGPQFIFQYYEKEERGRGNFPDRFSARQFPNYSSELNVNALLLGDSALYLCASSPYQGPGEQYFGPGTRLTVT.

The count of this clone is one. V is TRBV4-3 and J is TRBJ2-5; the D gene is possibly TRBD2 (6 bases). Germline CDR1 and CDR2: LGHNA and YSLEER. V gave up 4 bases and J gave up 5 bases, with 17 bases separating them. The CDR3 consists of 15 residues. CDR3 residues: CASSPGLPLGETQYF. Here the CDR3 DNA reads TGCGCCAGCAGCCCGGGACTTCCGTTGGGGGAGACCCAGTACTTC.

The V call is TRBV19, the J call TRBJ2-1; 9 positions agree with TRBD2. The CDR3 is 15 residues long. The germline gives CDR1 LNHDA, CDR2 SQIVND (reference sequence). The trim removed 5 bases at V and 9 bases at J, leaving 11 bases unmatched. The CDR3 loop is CASSWLVAGVGEQFF. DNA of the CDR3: TGTGCCAGTAGTTGGTTGGTAGCGGGAGTAGGTGAGCAGTTCTTC.

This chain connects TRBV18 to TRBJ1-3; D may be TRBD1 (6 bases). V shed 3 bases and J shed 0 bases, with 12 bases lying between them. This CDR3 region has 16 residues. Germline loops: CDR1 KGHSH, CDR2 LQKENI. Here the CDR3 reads CASSPQGQSSGNTIYF. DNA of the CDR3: TGTGCCAGCTCACCCCAGGGGCAAAGCTCTGGAAACACCATATATTTT.

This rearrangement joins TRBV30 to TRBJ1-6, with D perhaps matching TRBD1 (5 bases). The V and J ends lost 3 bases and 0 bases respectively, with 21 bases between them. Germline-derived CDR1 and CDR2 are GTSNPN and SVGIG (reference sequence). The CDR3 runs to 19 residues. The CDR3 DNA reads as TGTGCCTGGAGCAGAAGTTCCCGGAGGGGATACTCCTATAATTCACCCCTCCACTTT. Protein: CAWSRSSRRGYSYNSPLHF.

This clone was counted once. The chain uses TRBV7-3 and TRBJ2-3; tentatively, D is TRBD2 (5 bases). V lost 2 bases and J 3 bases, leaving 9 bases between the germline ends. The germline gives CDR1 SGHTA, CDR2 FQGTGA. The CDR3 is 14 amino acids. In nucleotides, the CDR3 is TGTGCCAGCAGCTTATCAATAGCGACAGATACGCAGTATTTT. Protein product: CASSLSIATDTQYF.

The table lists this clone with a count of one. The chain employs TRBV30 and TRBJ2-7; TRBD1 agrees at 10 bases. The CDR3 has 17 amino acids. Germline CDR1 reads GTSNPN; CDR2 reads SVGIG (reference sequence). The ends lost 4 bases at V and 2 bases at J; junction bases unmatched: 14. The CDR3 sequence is CAWTRTLAGTGAYEQYF. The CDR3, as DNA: TGTGCCTGGACCCGAACCCTAGCCGGGACAGGGGCCTACGAGCAGTACTTC.

The CDR3 loop is CASSMSLSGGRQETQYF. Written as DNA, the CDR3 is TGTGCCAGTAGTATGTCCCTGTCGGGGGGGAGACAAGAGACCCAGTACTTC. The chain uses TRBV19 and TRBJ2-5; 8 positions match TRBD2. CDR3 length equals 17 residues. V shed 3 bases and J 2 bases; nucleotides not matched to a gene: 11. CDR1 and CDR2 (germline): LNHDA, SQIVND (reference sequence).

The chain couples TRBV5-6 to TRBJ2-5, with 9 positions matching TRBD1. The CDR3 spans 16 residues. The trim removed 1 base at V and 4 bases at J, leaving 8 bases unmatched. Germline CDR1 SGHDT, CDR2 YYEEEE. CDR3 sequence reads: CASSLIGTGKLETQYF. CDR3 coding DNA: TGTGCCAGCAGCTTGATTGGGACAGGGAAATTAGAGACCCAGTACTTC. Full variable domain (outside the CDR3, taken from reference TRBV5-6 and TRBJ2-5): DAGVTQSPTHLIKTRGQQVTLRCSPKSGHDTVSWYQQALGQGPQFIFQYYEEEERQRGNFPDRFSGHQFPNYSSELNVNALLLGDSALYLCASSLIGTGKLETQYFGPGTRLLVL.

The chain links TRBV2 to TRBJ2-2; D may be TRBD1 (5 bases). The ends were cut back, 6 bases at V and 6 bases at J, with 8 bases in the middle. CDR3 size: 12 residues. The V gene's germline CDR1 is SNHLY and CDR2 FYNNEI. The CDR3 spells CASSQGPGELFF. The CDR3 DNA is TGTGCCAGCAGCCAGGGTCCCGGGGAGCTGTTTTTT. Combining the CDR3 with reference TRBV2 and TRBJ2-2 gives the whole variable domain EPEVTQTPSHQVTQMGQEVILRCVPISNHLYFYWYRQILGQKVEFLVSFYNNEISEKSEIFDDQFSVERPDGSNFTLKIRSTKLEDSAMYFCASSQGPGELFFGEGSRLTVL.

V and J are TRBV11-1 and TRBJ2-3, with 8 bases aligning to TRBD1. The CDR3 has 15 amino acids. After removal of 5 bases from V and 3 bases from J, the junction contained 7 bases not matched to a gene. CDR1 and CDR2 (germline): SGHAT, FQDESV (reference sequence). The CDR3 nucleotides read TGTGCCAGCAGCGCAAGGACAGGGAGTACAGATACGCAGTATTTT. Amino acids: CASSARTGSTDTQYF.

The CDR3 DNA follows: TGCGCCAGCAGCCAAGGGGCAGGCAATCAGCCCCAGCATTTT. Translated, it gives CASSQGAGNQPQHF. This chain links TRBV4-1 with TRBJ1-5; D is ambiguous. The V gene lost 1 base and the J gene lost 2 bases, with 6 bases spanning the gap. The CDR3 covers 14 residues. Germline CDR1 is MGHRA and CDR2 is YSYEKL.

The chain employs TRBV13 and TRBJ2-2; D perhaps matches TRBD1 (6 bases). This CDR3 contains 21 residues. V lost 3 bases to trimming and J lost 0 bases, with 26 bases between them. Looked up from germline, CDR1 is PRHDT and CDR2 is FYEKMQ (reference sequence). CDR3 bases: TGTGCCAGCAGCTTGGCCACATTCCGGCTAACAGGGACCCCGAACACCGGGGAGCTGTTTTTT. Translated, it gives CASSLATFRLTGTPNTGELFF.

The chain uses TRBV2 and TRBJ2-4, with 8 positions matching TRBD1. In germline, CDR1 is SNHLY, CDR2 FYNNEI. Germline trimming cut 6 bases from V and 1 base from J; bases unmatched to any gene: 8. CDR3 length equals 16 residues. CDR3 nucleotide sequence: TGTGCCAGCAGGAACAGGGGGTTTAGGGCCAAAAACATTCAGTACTTC. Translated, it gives CASRNRGFRAKNIQYF.

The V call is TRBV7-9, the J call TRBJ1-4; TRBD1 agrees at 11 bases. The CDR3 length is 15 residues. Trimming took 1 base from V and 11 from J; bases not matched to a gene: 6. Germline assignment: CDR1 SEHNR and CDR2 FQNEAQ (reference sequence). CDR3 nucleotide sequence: TGTGCCAGCAGCTTAGGGAGGACAGGGGGCGACAAACTGTTTTTT. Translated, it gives CASSLGRTGGDKLFF. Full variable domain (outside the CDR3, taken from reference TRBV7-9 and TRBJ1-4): DTGVSQNPRHKITKRGQNVTFRCDPISEHNRLYWYRQTLGQGPEFLTYFQNEAQLEKSRLLSDRFSAERPKGSFSTLEIQRTEQGDSAMYLCASSLGRTGGDKLFFGSGTQLSVL.

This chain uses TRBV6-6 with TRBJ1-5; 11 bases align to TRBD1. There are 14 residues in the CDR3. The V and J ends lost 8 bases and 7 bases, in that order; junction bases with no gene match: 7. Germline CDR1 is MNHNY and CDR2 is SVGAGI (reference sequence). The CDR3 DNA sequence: TGTGCCAGCTCTGGACAGGGGGCGCGGCAGCCCCAGCATTTT. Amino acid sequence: CASSGQGARQPQHF.